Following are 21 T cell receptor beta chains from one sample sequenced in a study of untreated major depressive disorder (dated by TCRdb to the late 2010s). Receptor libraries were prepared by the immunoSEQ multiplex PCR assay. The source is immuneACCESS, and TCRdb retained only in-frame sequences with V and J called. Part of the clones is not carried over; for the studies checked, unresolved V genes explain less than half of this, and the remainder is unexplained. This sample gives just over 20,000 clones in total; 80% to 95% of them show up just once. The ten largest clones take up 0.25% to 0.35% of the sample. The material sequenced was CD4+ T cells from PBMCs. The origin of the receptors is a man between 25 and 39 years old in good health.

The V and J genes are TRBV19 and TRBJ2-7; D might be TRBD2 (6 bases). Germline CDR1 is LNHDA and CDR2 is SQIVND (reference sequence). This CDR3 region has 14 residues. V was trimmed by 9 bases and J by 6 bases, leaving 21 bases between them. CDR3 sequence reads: CASTGDWGGGEQYF. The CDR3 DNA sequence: TGTGCCAGCACTGGAGATTGGGGAGGAGGCGAGCAGTACTTC.

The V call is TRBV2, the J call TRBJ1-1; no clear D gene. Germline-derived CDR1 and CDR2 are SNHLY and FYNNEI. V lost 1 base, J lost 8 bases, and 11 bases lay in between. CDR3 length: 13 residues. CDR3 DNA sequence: TGTGCCAGCAGTGAAGAAGTGGGCAGGGAAGCTTTCTTT. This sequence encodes CASSEEVGREAFF.

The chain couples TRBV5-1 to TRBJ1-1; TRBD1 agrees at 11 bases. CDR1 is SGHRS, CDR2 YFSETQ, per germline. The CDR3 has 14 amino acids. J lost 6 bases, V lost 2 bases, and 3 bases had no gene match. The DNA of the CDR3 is TGCGCCAGCAGCTTCGGGACAGGGGGACCTGAAGCTTTCTTT. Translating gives CASSFGTGGPEAFF.

The CDR3 DNA sequence: TGCGCCAGCAGCCCCGCGGCGGGAGGGCCGAGGAATGAGCAGTTCTTC. Encoded protein: CASSPAAGGPRNEQFF. This sequence joins TRBV5-1 and TRBJ2-1; 9 bases match TRBD2. Germline CDR1 is SGHRS and CDR2 is YFSETQ. With 4 bases clipped from V and 7 bases from J, the junction kept 12 bases outside the gene matches. This CDR3 contains 16 residues.

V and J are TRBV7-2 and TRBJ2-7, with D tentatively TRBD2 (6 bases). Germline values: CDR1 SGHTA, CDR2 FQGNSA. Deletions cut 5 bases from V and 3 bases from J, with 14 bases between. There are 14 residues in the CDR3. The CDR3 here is CASSLHKGGYEQYF. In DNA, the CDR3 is TGTGCCAGCAGCCTCCACAAGGGAGGCTACGAGCAGTACTTC.

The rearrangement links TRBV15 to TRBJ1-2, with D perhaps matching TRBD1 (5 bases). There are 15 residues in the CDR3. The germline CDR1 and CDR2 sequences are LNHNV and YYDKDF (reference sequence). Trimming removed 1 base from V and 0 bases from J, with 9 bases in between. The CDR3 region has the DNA TGTGCCACCAGCAGAGGGGGGGTCTCTAACTATGGCTACACCTTC. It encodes CATSRGGVSNYGYTF. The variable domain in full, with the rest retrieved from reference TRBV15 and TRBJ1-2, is DAMVIQNPRYQVTQFGKPVTLSCSQTLNHNVMYWYQQKSSQAPKLLFHYYDKDFNNEADTPDNFQSRRPNTSFCFLDIRSPGLGDTAMYLCATSRGGVSNYGYTFGSGTRLTVV.

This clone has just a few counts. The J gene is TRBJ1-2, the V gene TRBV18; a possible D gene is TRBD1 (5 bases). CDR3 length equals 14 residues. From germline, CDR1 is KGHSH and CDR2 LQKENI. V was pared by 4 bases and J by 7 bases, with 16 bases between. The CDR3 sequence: CASSRWDSQSGYTF. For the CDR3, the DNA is TGTGCCAGCTCACGATGGGACTCCCAGTCTGGCTACACCTTC.

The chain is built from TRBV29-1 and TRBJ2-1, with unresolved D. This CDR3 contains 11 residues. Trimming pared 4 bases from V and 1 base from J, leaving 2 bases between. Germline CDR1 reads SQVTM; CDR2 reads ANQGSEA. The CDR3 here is CSVGSYNEQFF. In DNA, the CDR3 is TGCAGCGTTGGGTCCTACAATGAGCAGTTCTTC.

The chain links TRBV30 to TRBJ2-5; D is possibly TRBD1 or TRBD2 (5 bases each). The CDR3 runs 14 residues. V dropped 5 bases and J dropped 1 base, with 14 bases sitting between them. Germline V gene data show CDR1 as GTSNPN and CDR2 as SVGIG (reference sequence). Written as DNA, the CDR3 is TGTGCCTGGGGGGGTTGGGGGACCCAAGAGACCCAGTACTTC. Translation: CAWGGWGTQETQYF.

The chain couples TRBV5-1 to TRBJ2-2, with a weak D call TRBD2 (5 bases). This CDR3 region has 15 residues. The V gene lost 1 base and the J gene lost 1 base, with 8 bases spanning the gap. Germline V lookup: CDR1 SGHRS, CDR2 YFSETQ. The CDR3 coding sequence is TGCGCCAGCAGCTTGAGCGGAGAGAACACCGGGGAGCTGTTTTTT. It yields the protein CASSLSGENTGELFF. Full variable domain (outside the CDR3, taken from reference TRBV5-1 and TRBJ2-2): KAGVTQTPRYLIKTRGQQVTLSCSPISGHRSVSWYQQTPGQGLQFLFEYFSETQRNKGNFPGRFSGRQFSNSRSEMNVSTLELGDSALYLCASSLSGENTGELFFGEGSRLTVL.

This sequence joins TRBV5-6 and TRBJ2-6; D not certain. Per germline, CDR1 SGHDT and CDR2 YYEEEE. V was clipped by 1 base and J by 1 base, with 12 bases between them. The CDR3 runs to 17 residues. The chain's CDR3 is CASSLPGSWSGANVLTF. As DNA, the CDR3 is TGTGCCAGCAGCTTGCCAGGTAGTTGGTCTGGGGCCAACGTCCTGACTTTC.

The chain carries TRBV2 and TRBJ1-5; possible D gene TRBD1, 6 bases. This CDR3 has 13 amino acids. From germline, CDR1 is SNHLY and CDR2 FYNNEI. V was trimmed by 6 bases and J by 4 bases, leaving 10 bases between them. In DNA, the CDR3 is TGTGCCAGCAGAGGACAGTCTAATCAGCCCCAGCATTTT. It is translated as CASRGQSNQPQHF.

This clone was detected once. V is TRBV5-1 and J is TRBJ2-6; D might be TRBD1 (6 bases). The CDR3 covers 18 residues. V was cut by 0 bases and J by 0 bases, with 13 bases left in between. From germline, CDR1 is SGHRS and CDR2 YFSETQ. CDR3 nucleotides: TGCGCCAGCAGCTTGGCCTCTGGACAGCTCTCTGGGGCCAACGTCCTGACTTTC. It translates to CASSLASGQLSGANVLTF.

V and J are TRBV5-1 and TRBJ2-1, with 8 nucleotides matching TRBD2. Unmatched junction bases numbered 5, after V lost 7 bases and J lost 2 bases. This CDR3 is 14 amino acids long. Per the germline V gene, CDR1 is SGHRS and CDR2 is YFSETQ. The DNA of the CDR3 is TGCGCCAGCTTCAGCGGGGGCACCTACAATGAGCAGTTCTTC. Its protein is CASFSGGTYNEQFF.

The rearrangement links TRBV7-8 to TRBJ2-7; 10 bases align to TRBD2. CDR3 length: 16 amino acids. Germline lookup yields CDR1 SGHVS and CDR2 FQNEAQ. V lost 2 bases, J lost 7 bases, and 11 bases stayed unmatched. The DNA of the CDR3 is TGTGCCAGCAGCTTAAAAGGGGCTAGCGGGAGAGAAGAGCAGTACTTC. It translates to CASSLKGASGREEQYF.

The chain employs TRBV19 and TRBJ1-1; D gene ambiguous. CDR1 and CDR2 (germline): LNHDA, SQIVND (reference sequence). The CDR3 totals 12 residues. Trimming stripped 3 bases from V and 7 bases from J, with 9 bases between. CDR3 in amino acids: CASSISLGEAFF. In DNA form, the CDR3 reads TGTGCCAGTAGTATTAGCTTGGGTGAAGCTTTCTTT. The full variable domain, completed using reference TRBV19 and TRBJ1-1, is DGGITQSPKYLFRKEGQNVTLSCEQNLNHDAMYWYRQDPGQGLRLIYYSQIVNDFQKGDIAEGYSVSREKKESFPLTVTSAQKNPTAFYLCASSISLGEAFFGQGTRLTVV.

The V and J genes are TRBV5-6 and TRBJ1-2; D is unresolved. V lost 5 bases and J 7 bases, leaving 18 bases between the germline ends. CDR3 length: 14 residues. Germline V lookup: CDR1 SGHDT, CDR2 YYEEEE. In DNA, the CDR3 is TGTGCCAGCAGGGGATTATGGGGATGGGGTGGCTACACCTTC. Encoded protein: CASRGLWGWGGYTF.

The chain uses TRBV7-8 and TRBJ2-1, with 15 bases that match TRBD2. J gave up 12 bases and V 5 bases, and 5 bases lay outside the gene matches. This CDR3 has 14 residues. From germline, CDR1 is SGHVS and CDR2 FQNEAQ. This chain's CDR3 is CASSPGLAGGGQFF. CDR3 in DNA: TGTGCCAGCAGCCCGGGACTAGCGGGAGGTGGGCAGTTCTTC. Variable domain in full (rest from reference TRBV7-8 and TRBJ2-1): GAGVSQSPRYKVAKRGQDVALRCDPISGHVSLFWYQQALGQGPEFLTYFQNEAQLDKSGLPSDRFFAERPEGSVSTLKIQRTQQEDSAVYLCASSPGLAGGGQFFGPGTRLTVL.

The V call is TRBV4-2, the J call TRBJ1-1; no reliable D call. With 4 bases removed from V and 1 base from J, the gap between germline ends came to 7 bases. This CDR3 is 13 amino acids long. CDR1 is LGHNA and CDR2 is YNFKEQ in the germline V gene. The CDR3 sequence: CASSRPENTEAFF. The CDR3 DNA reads TGTGCCAGCAGCCGGCCGGAGAACACTGAAGCTTTCTTT.

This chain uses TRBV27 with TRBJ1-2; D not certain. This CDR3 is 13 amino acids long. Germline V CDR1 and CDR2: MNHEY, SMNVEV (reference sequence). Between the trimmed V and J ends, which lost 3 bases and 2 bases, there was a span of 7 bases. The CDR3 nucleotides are TGTGCCAGCAGTTTTACGGGGAACTATGGCTACACCTTC. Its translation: CASSFTGNYGYTF.

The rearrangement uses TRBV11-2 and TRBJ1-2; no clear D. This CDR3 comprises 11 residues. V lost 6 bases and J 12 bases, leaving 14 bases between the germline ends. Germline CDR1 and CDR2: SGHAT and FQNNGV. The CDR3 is CASREEMRDTF. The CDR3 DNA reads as TGTGCCAGCAGAGAGGAAATGAGGGACACCTTC.